The table lists the clone carrying this T cell receptor beta chain with a few counts. The table came from immunoSEQ multiplex PCR; TCRdb's copy has only in-frame clones and leaves some out. The data show some 200,000 clones, roughly 94% seen once. This record comes from a study of control samples from healthy donors and cancer patients. V was clipped by 6 bases and J by 4 bases; unmatched bases: 6. Per germline, CDR1 SGHKS and CDR2 YYEKEE (reference sequence). The CDR3 totals 14 residues. This receptor was identified in a man aged 50-59 years in good health. Input material: blood. V usage is TRBV5-5 and J usage is TRBJ2-1; 8 bases match TRBD1. The CDR3 is CASNLDRAYNEQFF. Here the CDR3 DNA reads TGTGCCAGCAACCTGGACAGGGCTTACAATGAGCAGTTCTTC. The full variable domain, its missing parts supplied by reference TRBV5-5 and TRBJ2-1, is DAGVTQSPTHLIKTRGQQVTLRCSPISGHKSVSWYQQVLGQGPQFIFQYYEKEERGRGNFPDRFSARQFPNYSSELNVNALLLGDSALYLCASNLDRAYNEQFFGPGTRLTVL.